This T cell receptor (beta chain) was obtained from a study of blood T cells in healthy people across ages. Points from the study as a whole: One million T cells yielded diversity estimates that were considered underestimates.

For the second PCR, which ran for roughly 7 to 11 cycles, a sample-barcoded 5' primer and a J-beta primer mix were used. A tag from a template-switch adaptor with 12 random nucleotides marked each cDNA molecule. TCRdb itself ran the 5' RACE reads through MiXCR, one entry per CDR3 protein. The sample lists some 320,000 distinct CDR3 sequences, 27% occurring once. This CDR3 spans 15 amino acids. V was cut by 5 bases and J by 5 bases, with 19 bases left in between. CDR1 SEHNR and CDR2 FQNEAQ come from the germline V gene (reference sequence). About this clonotype itself: Its antigen is still unknown.

Sequencing input: blood. The clonotype comes from a woman aged 70 to 79 in good health. This sequence joins TRBV7-9 and TRBJ2-7, with D perhaps matching TRBD2 (5 bases). The CDR3 nucleotides read TGTGCCAGCAGCCTAGAATCGGGGAATAGGGACGAGCAGTACTTC. This sequence encodes CASSLESGNRDEQYF.